This T cell receptor beta chain was identified in a study of cytomegalovirus exposure and HLA in healthy donors. PCR primers comprised 60 Vbeta and 13 Jbeta primers. Clones were read by immunoSEQ multiplex PCR, and TCRdb kept only the in-frame ones, dropping some. The sample lists under 200,000 clones; around four fifths were seen once. The CDR3 is 14 residues long. Germline V gives CDR1 SGDLS, CDR2 YYNGEE. With V trimmed by 4 bases and J by 1 base, 2 bases remained unmatched. The chain carries TRBV9 and TRBJ2-7, with TRBD2 matching 10 bases. Source material: PBMCs. The sequence was collected from a young man in good health and CMV-seronegative. In DNA form, the CDR3 reads TGTGCCAGCAGCACGGGACTAGCGTCCTACGAGCAGTACTTC. Translation gives CASSTGLASYEQYF. The full variable domain, rest sourced from reference TRBV9 and TRBJ2-7, is DSGVTQTPKHLITATGQRVTLRCSPRSGDLSVYWYQQSLDQGLQFLIQYYNGEERAKGNILERFSAQQFPDLHSELNLSSLELGDSALYFCASSTGLASYEQYFGPGTRLTVT.